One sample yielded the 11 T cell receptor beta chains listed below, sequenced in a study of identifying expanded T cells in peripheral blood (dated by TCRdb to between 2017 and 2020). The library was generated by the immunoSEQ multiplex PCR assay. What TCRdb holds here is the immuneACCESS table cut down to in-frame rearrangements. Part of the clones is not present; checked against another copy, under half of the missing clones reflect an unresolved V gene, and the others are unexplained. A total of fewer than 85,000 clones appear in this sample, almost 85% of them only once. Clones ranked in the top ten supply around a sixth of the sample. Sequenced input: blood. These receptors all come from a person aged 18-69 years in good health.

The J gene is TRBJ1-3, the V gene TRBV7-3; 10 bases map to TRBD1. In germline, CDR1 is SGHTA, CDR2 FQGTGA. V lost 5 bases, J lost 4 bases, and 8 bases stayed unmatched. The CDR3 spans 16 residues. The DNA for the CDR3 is TGTGCCAGCAGCGCATCCGGGACAGGGGTCGGAAACACCATATATTTT. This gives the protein CASSASGTGVGNTIYF.

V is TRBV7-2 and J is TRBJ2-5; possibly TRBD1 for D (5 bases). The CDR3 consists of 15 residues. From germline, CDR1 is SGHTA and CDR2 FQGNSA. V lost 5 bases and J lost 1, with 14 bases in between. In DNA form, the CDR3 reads TGTGCCAGCAGCGCAGGGATTCTGAGCCAAGAGACCCAGTACTTC. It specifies CASSAGILSQETQYF.

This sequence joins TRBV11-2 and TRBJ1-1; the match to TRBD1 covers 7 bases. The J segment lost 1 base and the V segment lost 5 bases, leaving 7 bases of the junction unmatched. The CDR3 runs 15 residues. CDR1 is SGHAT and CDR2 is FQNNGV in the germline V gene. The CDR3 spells CASSPTRQGNTEAFF. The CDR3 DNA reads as TGTGCCAGCAGCCCAACCCGACAGGGGAACACTGAAGCTTTCTTT.

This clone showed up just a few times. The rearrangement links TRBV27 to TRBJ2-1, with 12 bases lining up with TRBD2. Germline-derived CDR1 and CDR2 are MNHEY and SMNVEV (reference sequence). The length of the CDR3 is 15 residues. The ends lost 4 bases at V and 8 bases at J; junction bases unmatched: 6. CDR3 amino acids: CASSSWTSGKDEQFF. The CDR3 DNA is TGTGCCAGCAGTTCCTGGACTAGCGGGAAGGATGAGCAGTTCTTC.

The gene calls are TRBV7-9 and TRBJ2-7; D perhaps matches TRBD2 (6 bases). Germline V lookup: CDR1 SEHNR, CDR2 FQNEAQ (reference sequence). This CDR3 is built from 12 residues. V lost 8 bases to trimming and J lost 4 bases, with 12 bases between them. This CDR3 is CASSGTRYEQYF. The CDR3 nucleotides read TGTGCCAGCTCCGGGACTCGATACGAGCAGTACTTC. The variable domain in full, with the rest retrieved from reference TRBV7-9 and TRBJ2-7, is DTGVSQNPRHKITKRGQNVTFRCDPISEHNRLYWYRQTLGQGPEFLTYFQNEAQLEKSRLLSDRFSAERPKGSFSTLEIQRTEQGDSAMYLCASSGTRYEQYFGPGTRLTVT.

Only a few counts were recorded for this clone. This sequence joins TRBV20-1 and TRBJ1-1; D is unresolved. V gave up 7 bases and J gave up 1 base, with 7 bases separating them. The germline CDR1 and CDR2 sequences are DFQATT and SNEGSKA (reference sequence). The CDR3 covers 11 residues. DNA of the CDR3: TGCAGTGTACAGCCGAACACTGAAGCTTTCTTT. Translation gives CSVQPNTEAFF.

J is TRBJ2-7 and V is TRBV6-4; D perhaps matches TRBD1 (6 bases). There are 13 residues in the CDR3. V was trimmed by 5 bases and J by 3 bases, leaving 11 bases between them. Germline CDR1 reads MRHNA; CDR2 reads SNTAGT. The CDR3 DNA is TGTGCCAGCAGTTACCGGGACAACTACGAGCAGTACTTC. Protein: CASSYRDNYEQYF.

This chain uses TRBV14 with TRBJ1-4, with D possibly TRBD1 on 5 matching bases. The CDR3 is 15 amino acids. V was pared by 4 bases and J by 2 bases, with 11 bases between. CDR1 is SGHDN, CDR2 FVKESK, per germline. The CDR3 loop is CASSLGGSTNEKLFF. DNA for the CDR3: TGTGCCAGCAGCCTCGGGGGATCCACTAATGAAAAACTGTTTTTT.

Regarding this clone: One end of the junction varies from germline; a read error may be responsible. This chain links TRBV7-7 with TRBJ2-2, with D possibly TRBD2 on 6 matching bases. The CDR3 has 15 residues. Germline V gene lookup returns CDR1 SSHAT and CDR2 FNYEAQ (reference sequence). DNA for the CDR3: TGTGCTAGCAGCTTAGCCGGGGGTGGCACCGGGGAGCTGTTTTTT. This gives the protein CASSLAGGGTGELFF. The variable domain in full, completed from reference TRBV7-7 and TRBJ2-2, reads GAGVSQSPRYKVTKRGQDVTLRCDPISSHATLYWYQQALGQGPEFLTYFNYEAQPDKSGLPSDRFSAERPEGSISTLTIQRTEQRDSAMYRCASSLAGGGTGELFFGEGSRLTVL.

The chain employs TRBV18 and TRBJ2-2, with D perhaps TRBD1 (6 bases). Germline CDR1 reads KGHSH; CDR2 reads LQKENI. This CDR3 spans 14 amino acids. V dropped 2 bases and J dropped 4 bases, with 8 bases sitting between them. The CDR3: CASSPDRLTGELFF. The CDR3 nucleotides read TGTGCCAGCTCACCAGACAGGCTCACCGGGGAGCTGTTTTTT.

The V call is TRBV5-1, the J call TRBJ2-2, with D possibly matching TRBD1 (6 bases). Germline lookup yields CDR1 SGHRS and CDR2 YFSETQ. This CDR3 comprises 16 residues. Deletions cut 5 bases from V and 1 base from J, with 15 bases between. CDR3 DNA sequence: TGCGCCAGCAGGTCCTCCGACAGGTTGAACACCGGGGAGCTGTTTTTT. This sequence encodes CASRSSDRLNTGELFF.